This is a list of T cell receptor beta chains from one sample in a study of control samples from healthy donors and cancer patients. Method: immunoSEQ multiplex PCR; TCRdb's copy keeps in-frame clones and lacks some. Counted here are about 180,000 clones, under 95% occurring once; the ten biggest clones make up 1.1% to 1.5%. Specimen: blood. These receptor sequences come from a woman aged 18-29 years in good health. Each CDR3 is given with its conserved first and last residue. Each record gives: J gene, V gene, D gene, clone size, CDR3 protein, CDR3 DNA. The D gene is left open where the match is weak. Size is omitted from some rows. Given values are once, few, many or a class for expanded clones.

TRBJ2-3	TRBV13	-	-	CASSLGQTDTQYF	TGTGCCAGCAGCTTAGGGCAGACAGATACGCAGTATTTT
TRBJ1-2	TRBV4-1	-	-	CASSQADRPFNYGYTF	TGCGCCAGCAGCCAGGCGGACAGACCATTTAACTATGGCTACACCTTC
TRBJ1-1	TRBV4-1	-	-	CASSQQGSGGTEAFF	TGCGCCAGCAGCCAACAGGGGAGTGGAGGCACTGAAGCTTTCTTT
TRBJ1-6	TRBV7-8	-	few	CASSLPNSPLHF	TGTGCCAGCAGCCTGCCCAATTCACCCCTCCACTTT
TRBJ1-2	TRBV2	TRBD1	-	CASSGQGKLYGYTF	TGTGCCAGCAGTGGACAGGGGAAGCTATATGGCTACACCTTC
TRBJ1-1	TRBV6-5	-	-	CASSYSRVNTEAFF	TGTGCCAGCAGTTACTCCAGAGTGAACACTGAAGCTTTCTTT
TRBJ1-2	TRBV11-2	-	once	CASSWMGRGDYGYTF	TGTGCCAGCAGTTGGATGGGCAGGGGAGACTATGGCTACACCTTC
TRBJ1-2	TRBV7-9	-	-	CASSWDYGYTF	TGTGCCAGCAGCTGGGACTATGGCTACACCTTC
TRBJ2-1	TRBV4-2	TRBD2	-	CASSQDGTSGYNEQFF	TGTGCCAGCAGCCAAGATGGGACTAGCGGGTACAATGAGCAGTTCTTC
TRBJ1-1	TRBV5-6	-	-	CASSFALVALPIPTEAFF	TGTGCCAGCAGCTTCGCGCTGGTTGCTCTCCCCATCCCGACTGAAGCTTTCTTT
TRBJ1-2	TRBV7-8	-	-	CASSLIGVNYGYTF	TGTGCCAGCAGCTTAATTGGGGTTAACTATGGCTACACCTTC
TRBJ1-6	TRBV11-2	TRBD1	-	CASSSGTGATPLHF	TGTGCCAGCAGCTCCGGGACAGGGGCAACACCCCTCCACTTT
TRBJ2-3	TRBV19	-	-	CASSWMDMQYF	TGTGCCAGTTCCTGGATGGATATGCAGTATTTT
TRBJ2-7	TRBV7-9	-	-	CASSLREDYEQYF	TGTGCCAGCAGCCTCCGCGAAGACTACGAGCAGTACTTC
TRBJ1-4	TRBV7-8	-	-	CASSLERWSNEKLFF	TGTGCCAGCAGCTTAGAAAGATGGTCTAATGAAAAACTGTTTTTT
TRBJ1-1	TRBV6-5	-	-	CASTSPQGRTEAFF	TGTGCCAGCACATCCCCCCAGGGGCGAACTGAAGCTTTCTTT
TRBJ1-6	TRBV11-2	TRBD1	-	CASSNQIRDRASPLHF	TGTGCCAGCAGCAACCAAATCCGGGACAGGGCCTCACCCCTCCACTTT
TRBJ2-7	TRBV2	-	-	CASSGGGVGEQYF	TGTGCCAGCAGTGGGGGTGGGGTCGGCGAGCAGTACTTC
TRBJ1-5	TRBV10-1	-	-	CASSERTQNSNQPQHF	TGCGCCAGCAGTGAAAGGACTCAAAATAGCAATCAGCCCCAGCATTTT
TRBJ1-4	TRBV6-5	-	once	CASKEAWGEKLFF	TGTGCCAGCAAAGAGGCCTGGGGTGAAAAACTGTTTTTT
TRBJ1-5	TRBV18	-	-	CASSLQGYNQPQHF	TGTGCCAGCTCACTTCAGGGCTACAATCAGCCCCAGCATTTT
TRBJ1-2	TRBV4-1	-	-	CASSLDRGGNYGYTF	TGCGCCAGCAGCCTCGATCGGGGGGGGAACTATGGCTACACCTTC
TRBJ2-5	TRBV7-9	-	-	CASSLRVTQETQYF	TGTGCCAGCAGCTTACGGGTGACACAAGAGACCCAGTACTTC
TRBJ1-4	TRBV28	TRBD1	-	CASTIATGTGDTTNEKLFF	TGTGCCAGCACCATTGCAACCGGGACAGGGGACACAACTAATGAAAAACTGTTTTTT
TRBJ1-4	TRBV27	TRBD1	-	CASSRQGNWKLFF	TGTGCCAGCAGCCGACAGGGGAACTGGAAACTGTTTTTT
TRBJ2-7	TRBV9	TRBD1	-	CASSVGQTGIYGEQYF	TGTGCCAGCAGCGTAGGGCAGACAGGGATCTACGGGGAGCAGTACTTC
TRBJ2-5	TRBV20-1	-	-	CSASFYLFQETQYF	TGCAGTGCTAGTTTCTACCTATTCCAAGAGACCCAGTACTTC
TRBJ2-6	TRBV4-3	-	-	CASSAHSGANVLTF	TGCGCCAGCAGCGCCCACTCTGGGGCCAACGTCCTGACTTTC
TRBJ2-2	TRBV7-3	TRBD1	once	CASSLRQGVAGELFF	TGTGCCAGCAGCTTACGGCAGGGGGTAGCCGGGGAGCTGTTTTTT
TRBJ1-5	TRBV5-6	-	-	CASSFGSNYQPQHF	TGTGCCAGCAGCTTTGGTAGCAACTATCAGCCCCAGCATTTT
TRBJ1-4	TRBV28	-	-	CASSRGAYPDEKLFF	TGTGCCAGCAGTAGAGGAGCTTATCCGGACGAAAAACTGTTTTTT
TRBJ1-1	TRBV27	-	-	CASSLSGAPKAFF	TGTGCCAGCAGTTTATCGGGGGCCCCTAAAGCTTTCTTT
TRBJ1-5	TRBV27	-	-	CASSHRGEWGQPQHF	TGTGCCAGCAGCCATCGGGGGGAATGGGGTCAGCCCCAGCATTTT
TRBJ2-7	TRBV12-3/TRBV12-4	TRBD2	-	CASSFGLDGQYF	TGTGCCAGCAGTTTTGGACTAGACGGGCAGTACTTC
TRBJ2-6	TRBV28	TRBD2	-	CASSTRDYSGANVLTF	TGTGCCAGCAGCACCCGGGACTATTCTGGGGCCAACGTCCTGACTTTC
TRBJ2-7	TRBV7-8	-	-	CASSWETGAQGPEQYF	TGTGCCAGCAGCTGGGAAACTGGGGCTCAAGGACCCGAGCAGTACTTC
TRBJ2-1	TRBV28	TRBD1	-	CASRRTGGNEQFF	TGTGCCAGCAGGCGGACAGGGGGCAATGAGCAGTTCTTC
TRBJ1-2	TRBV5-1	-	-	CASRGTGNYGYTF	TGCGCCAGCCGAGGGACGGGGAACTATGGCTACACCTTC
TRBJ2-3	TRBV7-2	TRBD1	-	CASSSGTVTDTQYF	TGTGCCAGCAGCTCCGGGACAGTCACAGATACGCAGTATTTT
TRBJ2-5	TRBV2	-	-	CASSADGGETQYF	TGTGCCAGCAGCGCGGACGGCGGGGAGACCCAGTACTTC
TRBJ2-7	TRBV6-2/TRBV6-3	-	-	CASSYKPTAYEQYF	TGTGCCAGCAGTTACAAACCCACCGCCTACGAGCAGTACTTC
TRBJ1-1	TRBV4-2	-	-	CASSQSSRGTEAFF	TGTGCCAGCAGCCAATCTTCTCGGGGCACTGAAGCTTTCTTT
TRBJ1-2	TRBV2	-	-	CASSVAGVYGYTF	TGTGCCAGCAGTGTGGCGGGCGTCTATGGCTACACCTTC
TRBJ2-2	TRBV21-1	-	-	CASSPQWGLNTGELFF	TGTGCCAGCAGCCCGCAATGGGGACTGAACACCGGGGAGCTGTTTTTT
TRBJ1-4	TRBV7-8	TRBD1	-	CASSPRRAGQTRTSNEKLFF	TGTGCCAGCAGCCCCCGCAGAGCGGGACAGACGCGTACTTCTAATGAAAAACTGTTTTTT
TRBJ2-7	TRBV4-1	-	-	CASSQAAEQYF	TGCGCCAGCAGCCAAGCCGCCGAGCAGTACTTC
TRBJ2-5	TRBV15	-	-	CATSKRQTQETQYF	TGTGCCACCAGCAAACGACAGACACAAGAGACCCAGTACTTC
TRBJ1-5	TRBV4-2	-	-	CASSQESASSNQPQHF	TGTGCCAGCAGCCAAGAATCGGCTTCTAGCAATCAGCCCCAGCATTTT
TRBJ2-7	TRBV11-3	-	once	CASSHRDYEQYF	TGTGCCAGCAGCCACAGGGACTACGAGCAGTACTTC
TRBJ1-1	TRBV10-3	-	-	CAISDPGQKNTEAFF	TGTGCCATCAGTGACCCGGGACAAAAGAACACTGAAGCTTTCTTT
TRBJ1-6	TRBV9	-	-	CASSAGRQPDSPLHF	TGTGCCAGCAGCGCAGGGAGGCAACCGGATTCACCCCTCCACTTT
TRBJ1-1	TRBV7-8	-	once	CASSLVAGNTEAFF	TGTGCCAGCAGCTTAGTTGCGGGAAACACTGAAGCTTTCTTT
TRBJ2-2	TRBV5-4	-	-	CAYNPGYGELFF	TGTGCCTATAATCCAGGGTACGGGGAGCTGTTTTTT